The following is a T cell receptor beta chain sequence with its context. There are a few counts of this clonotype. Its antigen target is currently unknown. The sample holds no much larger clone one base away, and base qualities are not on file. Ophthalmopathy patients had moderately to severely active disease, with a Clinical Activity Score of 3 or more, a NOSPECS grade of 4 or more, and a disease duration of less than 3 months. The study excluded patients with uncontrolled infections, other autoimmune diseases, pregnancy or lactation. Diagnoses relied on clinical symptoms, serum thyroxine and TRAb, thyroid ultrasound and orbital computed tomography. PBMCs were separated from 10 ml of fresh peripheral blood using Ficoll-Paque density gradient centrifugation. Total RNA was extracted using Trizol reagent, and RNA quality was assessed on an Agilent 2100 Bioanalyzer. V is cut back by 1 base and J by 0 bases, with 5 bases in the junction unmatched. CDR1 and CDR2 were assigned from the germline V gene as SQVTM and ANQGSEA. The CDR3 numbers 17 residues from cysteine through phenylalanine. Left in the record is the CDR3 DNA by itself, 51 bases read in frame from the first base.

The data originate from a study of T cells in Graves' hyperthyroidism and ophthalmopathy (dated by TCRdb to 2018 to 2020). Broadly, across the study: Peripheral blood was sampled at the time of initial diagnosis, prior to any treatment. To identify TCR V-J signatures that set the groups apart, the researchers used a discovery cohort of about a hundred patients, made up of 40 to 45 with Graves' ophthalmopathy and 57 with stable Graves' hyperthyroidism. Whether ophthalmopathy could be predicted prospectively was tested in an independent validation cohort made up of about 20 hyperthyroidism patients plus 17 patients who later progressed to ophthalmopathy. The 95 to 100 discovery patients were divided at random into training and test sets in a 7:3 ratio. In several Graves' hyperthyroidism patients, the study also compared T-cell repertoires from thyroid tissue with T-cell repertoires from blood. After sampling, hyperthyroidism patients received methimazole starting at 30 mg daily, and ophthalmopathy patients received high-dose intravenous methylprednisolone. According to the paper, TCR Vbeta CDR3 sequencing was carried out on about 140 peripheral blood samples, which came from under 50 ophthalmopathy, 75 to 80 hyperthyroidism and roughly 17 progressor patients.

On the study overall, not on this receptor specifically: Sample size was not statistically predetermined, and investigators were not blinded to group allocation. Most expanded thyroid clonotypes (frequency above 0.001) were also found in blood, which suggests that blood repertoires may mirror thyroid immune responses. In cross-validation, a model built on a 13 V-J signature told ophthalmopathy apart from stable hyperthyroidism with 87.88% sensitivity and approximately 81% specificity, and in testing the same model reached 80%/75%. In validation, the model predicted progression to ophthalmopathy with approximately 71% sensitivity and approximately 78% specificity, a median of 6.5 months before onset.

Amplification of TCR beta CDR3 regions was carried out from RNA transcripts. The TCR CDR3 was subjected to a first round of RT-PCR using the HTBI primer set and the Qiagen OneStep RT-PCR kit. The libraries were constructed in a second round of multiplex PCR and then size-selected and purified. The libraries were sequenced on an Illumina HiSeq2000 using paired-end 100 bp reads. The paper's data handling went like this. SOAPnuke was used to process the raw data, removing reads that contained adapters or uncalled bases, had a mean Phred below 15, or lacked an exact match to the constant primer or identifier. High-quality paired reads were merged using COPE v1.2.5, and each unique nucleotide sequence was defined as a clonotype. MiTCR v1.1 was used to align the clonotypes against IMGT TRBV, TRBD and TRBJ reference segments. The analysis included only V-J combinations with a frequency above 0.0001, which together covered 98% to 99.2% of the repertoires. The TCS score was defined as F50 (clonal expansion) divided by E x V (chaos), with BLOSUM62-based TCRdist calculated between CDR3 peptides within each V-J. Welch's t-statistics and random forest reduced around 510 V-J features to 13, which were used in a naive Bayes classifier (R e1071). The public reads were reprocessed in TCRdb via fastp at Q25 and MiXCR, keeping in-frame beta chains. Rows matching on CDR3 protein sequence are summarized as one entry with the most common DNA and genes. The V and J calls follow TCRdb's processing rather than the paper's. The sample records hundreds of thousands of distinct CDR3 sequences, about 20% of which are singletons. The ten largest make up 34% of the sample.

The sample taken for sequencing was blood. The source of this sequence is a man younger than 40 with Graves' ophthalmopathy. The receptor chain draws on TRBV29-1 and TRBJ2-1; a stretch of 11 junction bases matches TRBD2. The CDR3 corresponds to CSVEGLAGGGSYNEQFF. Here is the DNA: TGCAGCGTTGAAGGGCTAGCGGGAGGAGGCTCCTACAATGAGCAGTTCTTC.